Listed below are T cell receptor beta chains from one sample, sequenced in a study of shared clonotypes between healthy human individuals. Libraries were prepared by immunoSEQ multiplex PCR; TCRdb keeps only in-frame clonotypes and omits some of them. The data show about 2 million clones, with over 85% seen just once and around 1% held by the top ten. The sequenced sample was naive CD8+ T cells sorted from blood. Every receptor here comes from a man aged 18 to 30 in good health. CDR3s include the opening cysteine and the closing phenylalanine or tryptophan. A D gene is named only where the DNA matches it firmly. Clone size is shown for a subset of rows, as once, few, many or a class of expanded clone.

V	size	J	D	CDR3	DNA
TRBV30	once	TRBJ1-2	TRBD1	CAWSPGTAYGYTF	TGTGCCTGGAGTCCTGGGACAGCCTATGGCTACACCTTC
TRBV2	-	TRBJ1-1	-	CASGGGSFFSEAFF	TGTGCCAGCGGAGGAGGCAGTTTCTTTTCTGAAGCTTTCTTT
TRBV5-1	-	TRBJ1-4	-	CASSFSLAGEAEKLFF	TGCGCCAGCAGCTTTTCCCTCGCGGGGGAAGCTGAAAAACTGTTTTTT
TRBV6-1	-	TRBJ2-7	TRBD1	CASSDDRGTYEQYF	TGTGCCAGCAGTGACGACAGGGGGACCTACGAGCAGTACTTC
TRBV9	-	TRBJ2-3	-	CASSGPTDTQYF	TGTGCCAGCAGCGGCCCCACAGATACGCAGTATTTT
TRBV11-2	once	TRBJ1-5	-	CASSLNLDQPQHF	TGTGCCAGCAGCTTAAATCTCGATCAGCCCCAGCATTTT
TRBV7-8	-	TRBJ2-2	-	CASSQGPSTGELFF	TGTGCCAGCAGCCAGGGACCTTCCACCGGGGAGCTGTTTTTT
TRBV27	-	TRBJ2-7	-	CASSLSPGTGFGEQYF	TGTGCCAGCAGTTTATCCCCTGGTACAGGGTTTGGCGAGCAGTACTTC
TRBV9	-	TRBJ2-7	-	CASSEGSYYEQYF	TGTGCCAGCAGCGAGGGGAGTTATTACGAGCAGTACTTC
TRBV27	-	TRBJ2-7	-	CASSTLLQGSYEQYF	TGTGCCAGCAGCACTCTATTACAGGGTAGCTACGAGCAGTACTTC
TRBV7-9	-	TRBJ2-5	TRBD1	CASSFRQGAGETQYF	TGTGCCAGCAGCTTCCGACAGGGGGCTGGTGAGACCCAGTACTTC
TRBV28	-	TRBJ2-1	TRBD2	CASSPLLAGFSDEQFF	TGTGCCAGCAGTCCCTTACTAGCGGGATTTAGCGATGAGCAGTTCTTC
TRBV2	-	TRBJ1-5	TRBD1	CASNPGQAFQPQHF	TGTGCCAGCAACCCCGGACAGGCTTTCCAGCCCCAGCATTTT
TRBV4-1	once	TRBJ2-7	TRBD1	CASSQGQGSYEQYF	TGCGCCAGCAGCCAGGGACAGGGCTCCTACGAGCAGTACTTC
TRBV7-9	once	TRBJ2-7	-	CASSEEGPARF	TGTGCCAGCAGCGAGGAAGGGCCTGCAAGGTTC
TRBV9	-	TRBJ1-1	TRBD1	CASSVVGQGATEAFF	TGTGCCAGCAGCGTAGTAGGGCAGGGGGCCACTGAAGCTTTCTTT
TRBV27	-	TRBJ2-1	-	CASSLTLASSYNEQFF	TGTGCCAGCAGTTTAACCCTAGCGAGCTCCTACAATGAGCAGTTCTTC
TRBV28	-	TRBJ2-7	-	CASSSNFRGVHYEQYF	TGTGCCAGCAGTTCAAATTTTAGGGGGGTACACTACGAGCAGTACTTC
TRBV5-4	-	TRBJ2-5	-	CASSLGSQETQYF	TGTGCCAGCAGCTTGGGCAGTCAAGAGACCCAGTACTTC
TRBV27	-	TRBJ2-7	-	CASRTSSGSTYEQYF	TGTGCCAGCAGGACCTCTTCAGGGTCCACCTACGAGCAGTACTTC
TRBV29-1	-	TRBJ2-7	-	CSVESDNSYEQYF	TGCAGCGTTGAGTCGGACAACTCCTACGAGCAGTACTTC
TRBV19	-	TRBJ2-5	TRBD1	CASSIGGQGLEAETQYF	TGTGCCAGTAGTATAGGGGGACAGGGTCTGGAGGCGGAGACCCAGTACTTC
TRBV4-1	-	TRBJ1-3	-	CASSQDSSSGNTIYF	TGCGCCAGCAGCCAGGACAGCAGCTCTGGAAACACCATATATTTT
TRBV2	-	TRBJ1-6	-	CASSDGQTNSPLHF	TGTGCCAGCAGTGATGGGCAGACAAATTCACCCCTCCACTTT
TRBV4-1	-	TRBJ2-7	TRBD1	CASEPGTGAYEQYF	TGCGCCAGTGAACCCGGGACAGGGGCCTACGAGCAGTACTTC
TRBV7-6	once	TRBJ2-7	-	CASSPAAGHTYEQYF	TGTGCCAGCAGCCCCGCAGCGGGACACACCTACGAGCAGTACTTC
TRBV11-2	-	TRBJ2-1	-	CASSSNPGNPYNEQFF	TGTGCCAGCAGCTCCAACCCAGGAAACCCTTACAATGAGCAGTTCTTC
TRBV7-8	-	TRBJ2-7	TRBD2	CASSYTRASGSSYEQYF	TGTGCCAGCAGCTATACCCGGGCTAGCGGGAGCTCCTACGAGCAGTACTTC
TRBV7-9	-	TRBJ2-7	-	CASSFEGISYEQYF	TGTGCCAGCAGCTTTGAAGGGATCTCCTACGAGCAGTACTTC
TRBV5-1	-	TRBJ2-7	TRBD1	CASSYGTGGYEQYF	TGCGCCAGCAGTTACGGGACAGGTGGCTACGAGCAGTACTTC
TRBV28	-	TRBJ1-6	TRBD1	CGARDRGNSPLHF	TGTGGAGCTAGGGACAGGGGTAATTCACCCCTCCACTTT
TRBV6-5	-	TRBJ2-5	TRBD2	CASSYWGEGETQYF	TGTGCCAGCAGTTACTGGGGGGAGGGAGAGACCCAGTACTTC
TRBV28	-	TRBJ1-3	TRBD1	CASSPGQGEYTIYF	TGTGCCAGCAGTCCGGGACAGGGGGAATACACCATATATTTT
TRBV30	-	TRBJ2-5	-	CAWSPYYQETQYF	TGTGCCTGGAGTCCCTACTACCAAGAGACCCAGTACTTC
TRBV29-1	-	TRBJ2-7	TRBD1	CSAVGQGAYEQYF	TGCAGCGCAGTCGGACAGGGAGCCTACGAGCAGTACTTC
TRBV29-1	-	TRBJ1-1	-	CSALQGLGTEAFF	TGCAGCGCTTTACAGGGCCTGGGCACTGAAGCTTTCTTT
TRBV28	once	TRBJ1-6	TRBD1	CASSSTGVSDNSPLHF	TGTGCCAGCAGTTCGACAGGGGTAAGCGATAATTCACCCCTCCACTTT
TRBV5-4	-	TRBJ2-2	TRBD2	CASSPTGLAGGIRNTGELFF	TGTGCCAGCAGCCCCACGGGACTAGCGGGAGGTATACGGAACACCGGGGAGCTGTTTTTT
TRBV28	-	TRBJ1-2	TRBD1	CASSSNPGQGANYGYTF	TGTGCCAGCAGTTCGAATCCCGGACAGGGTGCTAACTATGGCTACACCTTC
TRBV11-2	-	TRBJ2-7	-	CASSLVVGSIPYEQYF	TGTGCCAGCAGCTTAGTCGTAGGGTCGATCCCCTACGAGCAGTACTTC
TRBV9	-	TRBJ2-1	-	CASSVAIYNEQFF	TGTGCCAGCAGCGTAGCGATTTACAATGAGCAGTTCTTC
TRBV7-9	-	TRBJ2-7	-	CASSLAVGGEQYF	TGTGCCAGCAGCTTAGCTGTAGGGGGGGAGCAGTACTTC
TRBV9	-	TRBJ1-3	-	CASSAVPASSGNTIYF	TGTGCCAGCAGCGCCGTCCCGGCGAGCTCTGGAAACACCATATATTTT
TRBV7-9	-	TRBJ2-7	TRBD1	CASIDPQGANEQYF	TGTGCCAGCATCGACCCACAGGGGGCTAATGAGCAGTACTTC
TRBV6-9	-	TRBJ1-5	-	CASSFLGGSNQPQHF	TGTGCCAGCAGTTTTCTGGGAGGCAGCAATCAGCCCCAGCATTTT
TRBV7-9	-	TRBJ2-5	TRBD1	CASSSTYGQGRETQYF	TGTGCCAGCAGCTCCACATACGGACAGGGGAGAGAGACCCAGTACTTC
TRBV30	-	TRBJ2-7	TRBD2	CAWSGIAGRYEQYF	TGTGCCTGGAGCGGAATAGCGGGGCGCTACGAGCAGTACTTC
TRBV14	once	TRBJ2-3	-	CASSQAVWAEGDTQYF	TGTGCCAGCAGCCAAGCGGTCTGGGCTGAGGGAGATACGCAGTATTTT